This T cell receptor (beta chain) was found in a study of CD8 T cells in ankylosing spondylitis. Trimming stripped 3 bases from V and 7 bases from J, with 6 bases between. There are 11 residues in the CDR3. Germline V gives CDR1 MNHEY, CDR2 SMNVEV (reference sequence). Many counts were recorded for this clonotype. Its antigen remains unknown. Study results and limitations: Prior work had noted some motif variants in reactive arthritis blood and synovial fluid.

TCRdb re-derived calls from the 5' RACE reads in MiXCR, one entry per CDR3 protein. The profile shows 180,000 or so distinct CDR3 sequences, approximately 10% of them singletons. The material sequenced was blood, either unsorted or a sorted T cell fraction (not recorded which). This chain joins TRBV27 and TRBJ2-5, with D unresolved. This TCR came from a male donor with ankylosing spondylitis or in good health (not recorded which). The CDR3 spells CASSLLGTQYF. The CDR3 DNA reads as TGTGCCAGCAGTTTGTTAGGGACCCAGTACTTC.